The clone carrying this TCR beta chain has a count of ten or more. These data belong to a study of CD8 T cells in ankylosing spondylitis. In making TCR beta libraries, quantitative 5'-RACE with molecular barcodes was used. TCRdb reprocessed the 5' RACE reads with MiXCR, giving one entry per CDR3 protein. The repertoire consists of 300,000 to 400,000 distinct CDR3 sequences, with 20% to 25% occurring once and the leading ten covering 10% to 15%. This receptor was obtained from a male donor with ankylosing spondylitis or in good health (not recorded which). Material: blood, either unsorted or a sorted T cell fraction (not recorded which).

This CDR3 is CSVKYPERTDTQYF. CDR3 DNA sequence: TGCAGCGTCAAATATCCCGAGCGCACAGATACGCAGTATTTT. The chain employs TRBV29-1 and TRBJ2-3; D gene uncertain. This CDR3 has 14 amino acids. Trimming cost V 6 bases and J 1 base, with 14 bases left between them. Germline CDR1 SQVTM, CDR2 ANQGSEA.